The clone carrying this TCR beta chain was seen ten or more times. There are 13 residues in the CDR3. The germline gives CDR1 WSHSY, CDR2 SAAADI. V was pared by 10 bases and J by 1 base, with 12 bases between. TCRdb re-called the 5' RACE reads through MiXCR, storing one row per CDR3 protein. The sample consists of 20,000 to 25,000 distinct CDR3 sequences, around 3.5% of them appearing once. The data originate from a study of T cells after yellow fever vaccination. Findings and caveats of the study: Abundant clonotypes from the bulk population could contaminate FACS-sorted repertoires.

The chain employs TRBV10-2 and TRBJ2-3, with D perhaps being TRBD1 or TRBD2 (5 bases each). The receptor was isolated from a young man who received the YFV17D yellow fever vaccine. Sequences were derived from PBMCs, either bulk or a sorted T-cell subset (CD4+, CD8+, memory, or dextramer-sorted; not recorded which), sampled about 49 days after the first yellow fever vaccination. For the CDR3, the DNA is TGCGCCACTGTCGGGGCCCGCACAGATACGCAGTATTTT. Translation gives CATVGARTDTQYF.